This T cell receptor (beta chain) was observed in a study of regulatory T cells in long-lasting Graves disease. HTBI primers from iRepertoire and Arm-PCR of CDR3 regions yielded the TCR beta libraries. Using its own MiXCR run on the multiplex PCR reads, TCRdb lists one record per CDR3 protein. The table has a few hundred thousand distinct CDR3 sequences, 15% seen once; the top ten hold over 7.5%. Findings of the study overall: Segments TRBV28, TRBJ1-2 and TRBJ2-5 showed preferential usage in persistent disease.

Sample time point: newly diagnosed GD, antithyroid drugs for less than 3 months. The TCR library used RNA extracted from PBMCs. This clonotype has ten or more counts. The antigen is not known. Trimming shortened V by 8 bases and J by 4 bases, and 12 bases separated the two germline ends. The germline V gene encodes CDR1 SNHLY and CDR2 FYNNEI. The CDR3 length is 12 residues. Another study also made use of these data, one on T cells in Graves' hyperthyroidism and ophthalmopathy.

Sequencing was performed on peripheral blood mononuclear cells (PBMCs), taken at new diagnosis, from a patient treated with antithyroid drugs. V usage is TRBV2 and J usage is TRBJ2-7; TRBD1 is a possible D gene (6 bases). The TCR originated in a woman aged 40-49 years with Graves disease. In DNA, the CDR3 is TGTGCCAGCTGGACAGTACCTTACGAGCAGTACTTC. This gives the protein CASWTVPYEQYF.